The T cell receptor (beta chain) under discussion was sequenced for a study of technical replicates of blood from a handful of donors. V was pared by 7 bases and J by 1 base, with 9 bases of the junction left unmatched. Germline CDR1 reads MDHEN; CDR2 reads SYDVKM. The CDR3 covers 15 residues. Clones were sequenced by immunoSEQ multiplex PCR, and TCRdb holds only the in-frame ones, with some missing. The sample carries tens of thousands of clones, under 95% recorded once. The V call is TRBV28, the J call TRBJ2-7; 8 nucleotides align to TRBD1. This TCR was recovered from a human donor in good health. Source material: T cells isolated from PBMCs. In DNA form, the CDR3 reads TGTGCCAGCAATACGCAGGGGGCGGAATCCTACGAGCAGTACTTC. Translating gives CASNTQGAESYEQYF. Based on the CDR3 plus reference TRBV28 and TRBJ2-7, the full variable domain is DVKVTQSSRYLVKRTGEKVFLECVQDMDHENMFWYRQDPGLGLRLIYFSYDVKMKEKGDIPEGYSVSREKKERFSLILESASTNQTSMYLCASNTQGAESYEQYFGPGTRLTVT.